Given below is one T cell receptor beta chain in context. Its antigen is not identified. Sequenced by immunoSEQ multiplex PCR; TCRdb stores in-frame clones only, minus some. Among 140,000 to 150,000 clones listed, around 93% were seen once. The sample belongs to a study of T cell responses to AZD1222 COVID-19 vaccine. Study in general: Second-dose recipients at about 4 or about 12 weeks were treated as one pooled group.

General observations from the study: Reportedly, nearly half of unique spike TCRs recognized epitopes outside B.1.351/B.1.1.7 mutations. Most donors were white British, females outnumbered males, and clonal diversity was possibly underestimated. At 160-218 and 743-854, vaccine-associated CD4 TCRs were dominant, and they spanned spike.

The CDR3 consists of 16 residues. Per germline, CDR1 SGHDN and CDR2 FVKESK. Trimming at V came to 2 bases and at J to 9 bases, leaving 13 bases not matched to a gene. The TCR sequence derives from an adult in good health. Here the sequenced sample was peripheral blood, taken on day 0 of AZD1222 vaccination. V and J are TRBV14 and TRBJ2-7, with 10 nucleotides matching TRBD1. The CDR3 bases are TGTGCCAGCAGCCAACTGCTGGGACAGGGGACCCACGGGCAGTACTTC. This sequence encodes CASSQLLGQGTHGQYF.